This T cell receptor beta chain emerged from a study of blood T cell repertoires in COVID-19. As for the study in general: In each case, the material was cDNA or gDNA derived from T cells, B-cell-depleted T cells, or PBMCs.

Assay used: immunoSEQ multiplex PCR; TCRdb lists only in-frame clones, some missing. The table shows under 200,000 clones, with approximately 80% occurring only once. This clone is a singleton in its sample. Germline V gene lookup returns CDR1 SGHAT and CDR2 FQNNGV. The length of the CDR3 is 14 residues. The V and J ends lost 0 bases and 5 bases respectively, with 10 bases between them. The origin of this receptor is a woman aged 60-70 years with acute or convalescent COVID-19. Sequenced input: peripheral blood. The chain joins TRBV11-2 to TRBJ1-1, with unresolved D. This CDR3 is CASSLDSLRTEAFF. In nucleotides, the CDR3 is TGTGCCAGCAGCTTAGACAGTTTGAGGACTGAAGCTTTCTTT. Full variable domain (outside the CDR3, taken from reference TRBV11-2 and TRBJ1-1): EAGVAQSPRYKIIEKRQSVAFWCNPISGHATLYWYQQILGQGPKLLIQFQNNGVVDDSQLPKDRFSAERLKGVDSTLKIQPAKLEDSAVYLCASSLDSLRTEAFFGQGTRLTVV.